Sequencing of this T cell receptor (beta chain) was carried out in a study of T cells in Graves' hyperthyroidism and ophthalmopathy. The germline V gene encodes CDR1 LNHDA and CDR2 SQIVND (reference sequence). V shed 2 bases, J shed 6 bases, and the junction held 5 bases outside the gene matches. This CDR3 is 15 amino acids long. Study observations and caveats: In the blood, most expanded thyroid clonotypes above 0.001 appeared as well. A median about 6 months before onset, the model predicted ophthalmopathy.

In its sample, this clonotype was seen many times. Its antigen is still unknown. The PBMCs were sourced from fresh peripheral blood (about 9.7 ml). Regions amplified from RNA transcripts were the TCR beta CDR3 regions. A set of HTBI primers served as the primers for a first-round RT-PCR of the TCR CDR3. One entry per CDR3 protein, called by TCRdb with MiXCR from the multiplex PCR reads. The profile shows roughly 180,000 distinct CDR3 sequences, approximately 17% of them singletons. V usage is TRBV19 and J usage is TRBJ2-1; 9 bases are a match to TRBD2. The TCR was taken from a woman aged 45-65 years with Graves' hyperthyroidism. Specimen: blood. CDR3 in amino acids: CASSILAGNTNEQFF. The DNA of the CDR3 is TGTGCCAGTAGTATACTAGCGGGGAATACCAATGAGCAGTTCTTC.